This T cell receptor beta chain was observed in a study of T-cell memory formation after mild COVID-19. Germline CDR1 reads SNHLY; CDR2 reads FYNNEI. Trimming stripped 4 bases from V and 2 bases from J, with 12 bases between. This CDR3 region has 14 residues. This clonotype was counted a few times. In TCRdb, the 5' RACE reads were re-called with MiXCR into one record per CDR3 protein. Among under 150,000 distinct CDR3 sequences listed, about 15% were seen once. This TCR was recovered from an adult woman who had mild COVID-19 (a few samples of this study predate the infection). Cell type and time point are not known. Sequenced sample: PBMCs or a T cell subset sorted from them (not recorded which). The V and J genes are TRBV2 and TRBJ2-7, with a possible D match to TRBD2 (6 bases). This chain's CDR3 is CASSVAGLPYEQYF. CDR3 nucleotide sequence: TGTGCCAGCAGTGTGGCGGGACTCCCCTACGAGCAGTACTTC.